The clone carrying this TCR beta chain was detected a few times. Its target is not known. This specimen comes from a study of CD8 T cells in ankylosing spondylitis. A quantitative 5'-RACE method, one with molecular barcodes, was used to make TCR beta libraries. MiXCR, run by TCRdb on the 5' RACE reads, gives a single entry per CDR3 protein. The sample lists 350,000 or so distinct CDR3 sequences, over 12% occurring once. Points from the study as a whole: Disease-linked clones bore a CD8+ phenotype, appearing relatively rarely in peripheral blood. In reactive arthritis synovial fluid and blood, some motif variants had been reported before.

Trimming took 4 bases from V and 3 from J, leaving 9 bases between them. Germline loops: CDR1 SGHRS, CDR2 YFSETQ. The CDR3 has 13 residues. This chain links TRBV5-1 with TRBJ2-3; D not certain. Sequencing was carried out using blood, either unsorted or a sorted T cell fraction (not recorded which). This TCR was recovered from a male donor with ankylosing spondylitis or in good health (not recorded which). The CDR3 DNA is TGCGCCAGCAGCGTTACCGGGACAGATACGCAGTATTTT. Its protein is CASSVTGTDTQYF.